This TCR beta chain was sequenced in a study of technical replicates of blood from a few donors (dated 2017 in TCRdb). A remark on this clone: Its antigen has not been determined. No base qualities exist here, and no much larger clone lies one base off it.

Receptors were amplified or captured by the immunoSEQ multiplex PCR assay. Here the immuneACCESS table is served through TCRdb, limited to in-frame sequences with V and J called. Missing clones are a known gap in these copies; in checked studies unresolved V genes cover under half, and the rest lacks a known reason. This sample gives around 75,000 clones in total; around nine tenths of them show up just once. The top ten clonotypes cover approximately 0.27% of the sample. Input material: T cells isolated from PBMCs. This sequence originates from a human donor in good health.

For the CDR3, the sequence is CASSLEAGTGETQYF. The nucleotide sequence is TGTGCCAGCAGCTTAGAAGCGGGGACTGGTGAGACCCAGTACTTC. The chain links TRBV7-9 with TRBJ2-5; TRBD2 matches 7 bases in the middle. The junction shows trimming of 1 base on V and 5 bases on J, and the gene matches do not reach 7 bases of it. The germline V gene (reference sequence) yields SEHNR for CDR1 and FQNEAQ for CDR2. The CDR3 covers 15 residues, taking in both the cysteine and the phenylalanine. CDR3 DNA only is kept here, 45 bases in frame from base 1.